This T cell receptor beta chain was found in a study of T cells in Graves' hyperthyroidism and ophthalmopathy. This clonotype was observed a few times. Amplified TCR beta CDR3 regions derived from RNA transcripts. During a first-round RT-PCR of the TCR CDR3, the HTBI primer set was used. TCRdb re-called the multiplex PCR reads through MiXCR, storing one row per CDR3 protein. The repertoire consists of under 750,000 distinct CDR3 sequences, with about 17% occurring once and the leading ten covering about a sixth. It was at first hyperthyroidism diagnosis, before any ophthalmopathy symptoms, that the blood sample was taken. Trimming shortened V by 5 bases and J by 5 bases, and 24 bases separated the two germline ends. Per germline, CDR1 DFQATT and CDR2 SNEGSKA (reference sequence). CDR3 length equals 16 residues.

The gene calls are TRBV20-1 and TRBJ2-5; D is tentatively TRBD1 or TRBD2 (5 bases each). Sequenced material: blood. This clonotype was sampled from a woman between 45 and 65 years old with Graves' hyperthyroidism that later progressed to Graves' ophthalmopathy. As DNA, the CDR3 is TGCAGTGCTTTAGGATCTGGGGACCCCTTAGAGGAGACCCAGTACTTC. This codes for CSALGSGDPLEETQYF.